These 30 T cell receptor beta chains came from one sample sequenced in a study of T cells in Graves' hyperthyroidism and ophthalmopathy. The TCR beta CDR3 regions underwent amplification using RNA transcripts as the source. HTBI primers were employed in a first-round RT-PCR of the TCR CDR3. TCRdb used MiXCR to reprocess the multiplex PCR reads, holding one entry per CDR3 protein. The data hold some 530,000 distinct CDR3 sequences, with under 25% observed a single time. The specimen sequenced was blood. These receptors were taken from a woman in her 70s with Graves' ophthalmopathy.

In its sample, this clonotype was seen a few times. CDR3 DNA sequence: TGCGCCAGCAGCTTGCGGGACAGGGCTTCCGAGCAGTACTTC. It encodes CASSLRDRASEQYF. The genes are TRBV5-1 and TRBJ2-7, with 9 positions matching TRBD1. From germline, CDR1 is SGHRS and CDR2 YFSETQ. The CDR3 is 14 residues long. V shed 1 base, J shed 6 bases, and the junction held 5 bases outside the gene matches.

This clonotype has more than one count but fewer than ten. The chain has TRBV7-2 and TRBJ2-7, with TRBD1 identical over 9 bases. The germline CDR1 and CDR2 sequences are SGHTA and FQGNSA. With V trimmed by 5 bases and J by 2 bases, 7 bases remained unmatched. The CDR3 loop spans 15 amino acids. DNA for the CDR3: TGTGCCAGCAGCAGAGCCGGGACAGGGACCTACGAGCAGTACTTC. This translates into CASSRAGTGTYEQYF.

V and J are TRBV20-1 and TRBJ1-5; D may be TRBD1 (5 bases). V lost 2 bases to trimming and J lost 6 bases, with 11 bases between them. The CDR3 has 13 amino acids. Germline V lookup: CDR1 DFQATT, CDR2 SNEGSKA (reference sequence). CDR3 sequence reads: CSARQGSTQPQHF. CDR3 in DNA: TGCAGTGCTAGACAGGGTAGTACTCAGCCCCAGCATTTT.

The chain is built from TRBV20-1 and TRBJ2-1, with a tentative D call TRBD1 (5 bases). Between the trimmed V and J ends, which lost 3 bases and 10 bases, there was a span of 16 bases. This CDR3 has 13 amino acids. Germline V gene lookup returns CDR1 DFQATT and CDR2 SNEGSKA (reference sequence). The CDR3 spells CSARTELTGEQFF. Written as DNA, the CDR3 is TGCAGTGCTAGGACAGAACTGACGGGCGAGCAGTTCTTC.

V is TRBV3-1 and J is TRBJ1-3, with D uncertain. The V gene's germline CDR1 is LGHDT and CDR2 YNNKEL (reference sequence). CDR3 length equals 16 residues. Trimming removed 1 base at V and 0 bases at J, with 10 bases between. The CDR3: CASSQGTTSSGNTIYF. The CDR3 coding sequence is TGTGCCAGCAGCCAAGGTACCACGAGCTCTGGAAACACCATATATTTT.

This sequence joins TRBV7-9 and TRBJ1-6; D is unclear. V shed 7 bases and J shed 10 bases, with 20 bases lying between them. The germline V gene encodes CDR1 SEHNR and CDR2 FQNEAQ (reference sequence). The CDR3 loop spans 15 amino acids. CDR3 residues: CASTPARDSGSPLHF. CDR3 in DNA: TGTGCCAGCACCCCAGCTAGAGATTCGGGATCACCCCTCCACTTT.

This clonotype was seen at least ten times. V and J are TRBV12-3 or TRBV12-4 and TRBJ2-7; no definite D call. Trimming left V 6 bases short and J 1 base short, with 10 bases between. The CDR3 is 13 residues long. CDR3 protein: CASRVSRSYEQYF. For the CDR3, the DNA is TGTGCCAGCAGGGTTAGTAGGTCCTACGAGCAGTACTTC.

CDR3 amino acids: CASSWTGGGYTF. For the CDR3, the DNA is TGTGCCAGCAGTTGGACGGGGGGGGGCTACACCTTC. The genes are TRBV6-1 and TRBJ1-2; tentatively, D is TRBD1 (5 bases). V lost 5 bases and J 8 bases, leaving 12 bases between the germline ends. This CDR3 is 12 amino acids long. Germline CDR1 MNHNS, CDR2 SASEGT.

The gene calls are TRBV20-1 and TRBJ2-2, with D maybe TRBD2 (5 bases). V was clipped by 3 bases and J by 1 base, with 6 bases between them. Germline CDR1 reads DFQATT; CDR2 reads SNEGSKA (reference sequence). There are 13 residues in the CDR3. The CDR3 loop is CSASGVNTGELFF. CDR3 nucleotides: TGCAGTGCTAGCGGGGTGAACACCGGGGAGCTGTTTTTT.

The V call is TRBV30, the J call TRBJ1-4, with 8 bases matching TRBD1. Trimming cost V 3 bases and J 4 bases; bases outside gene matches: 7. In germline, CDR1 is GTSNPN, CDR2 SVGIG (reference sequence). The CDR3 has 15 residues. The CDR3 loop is CAWSARTGLNEKLFF. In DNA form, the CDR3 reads TGTGCCTGGAGCGCGAGGACAGGGCTTAATGAAAAACTGTTTTTT.

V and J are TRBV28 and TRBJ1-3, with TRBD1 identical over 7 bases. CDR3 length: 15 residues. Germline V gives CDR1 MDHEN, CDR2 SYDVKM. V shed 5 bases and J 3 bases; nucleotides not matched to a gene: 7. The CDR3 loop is CASSPIRGFGNTIYF. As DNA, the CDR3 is TGTGCCAGCAGTCCAATCAGGGGGTTTGGAAACACCATATATTTT.

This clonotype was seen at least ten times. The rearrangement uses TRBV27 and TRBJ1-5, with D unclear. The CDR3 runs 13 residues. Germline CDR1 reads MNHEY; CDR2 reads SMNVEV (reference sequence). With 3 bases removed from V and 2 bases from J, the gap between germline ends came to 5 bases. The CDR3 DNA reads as TGTGCCAGCAGTTTTCAGGGCAATCAGCCCCAGCATTTT. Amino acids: CASSFQGNQPQHF.

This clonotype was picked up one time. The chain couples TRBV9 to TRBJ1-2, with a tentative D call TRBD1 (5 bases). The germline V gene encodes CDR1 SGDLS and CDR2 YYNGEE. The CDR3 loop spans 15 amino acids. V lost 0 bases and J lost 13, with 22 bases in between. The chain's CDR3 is CASSVEERGAMEGTF. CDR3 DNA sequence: TGTGCCAGCAGCGTAGAGGAGAGAGGGGCTATGGAGGGCACCTTC. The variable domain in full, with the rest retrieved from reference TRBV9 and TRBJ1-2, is DSGVTQTPKHLITATGQRVTLRCSPRSGDLSVYWYQQSLDQGLQFLIQYYNGEERAKGNILERFSAQQFPDLHSELNLSSLELGDSALYFCASSVEERGAMEGTFGSGTRLTVV.

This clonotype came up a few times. DNA of the CDR3: TGTGCCAGCAGTTCCCTAGCGGTGAGGGAGACCCAGTACTTC. As protein: CASSSLAVRETQYF. The chain employs TRBV27 and TRBJ2-5, with 7 bases that match TRBD2. The V gene's germline CDR1 is MNHEY and CDR2 SMNVEV (reference sequence). CDR3 length: 14 amino acids. V shed 4 bases, J shed 5 bases, and the junction held 7 bases outside the gene matches.

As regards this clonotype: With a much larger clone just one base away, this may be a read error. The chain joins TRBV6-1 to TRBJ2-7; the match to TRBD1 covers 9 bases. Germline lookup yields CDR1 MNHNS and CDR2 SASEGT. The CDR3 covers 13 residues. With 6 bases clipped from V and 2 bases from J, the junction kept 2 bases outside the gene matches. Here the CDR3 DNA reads TGTGCCAGCAGGGGACAGGGACCCTACGAGCAGTACTTC. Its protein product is CASRGQGPYEQYF.

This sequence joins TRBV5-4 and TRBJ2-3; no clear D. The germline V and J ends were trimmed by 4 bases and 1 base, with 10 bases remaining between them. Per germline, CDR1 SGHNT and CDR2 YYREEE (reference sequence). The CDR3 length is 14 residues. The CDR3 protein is CASSAPQGTDTQYF. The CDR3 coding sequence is TGTGCCAGCAGCGCCCCACAAGGCACAGATACGCAGTATTTT.

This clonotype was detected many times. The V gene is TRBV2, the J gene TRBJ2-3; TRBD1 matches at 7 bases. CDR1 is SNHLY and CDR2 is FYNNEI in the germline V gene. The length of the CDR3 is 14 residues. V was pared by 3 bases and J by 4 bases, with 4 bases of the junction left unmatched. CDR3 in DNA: TGTGCCAGCAGTGAGGGGACAGCTGCAGATACGCAGTATTTT. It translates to CASSEGTAADTQYF. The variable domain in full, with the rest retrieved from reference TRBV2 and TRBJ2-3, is EPEVTQTPSHQVTQMGQEVILRCVPISNHLYFYWYRQILGQKVEFLVSFYNNEISEKSEIFDDQFSVERPDGSNFTLKIRSTKLEDSAMYFCASSEGTAADTQYFGPGTRLTVL.

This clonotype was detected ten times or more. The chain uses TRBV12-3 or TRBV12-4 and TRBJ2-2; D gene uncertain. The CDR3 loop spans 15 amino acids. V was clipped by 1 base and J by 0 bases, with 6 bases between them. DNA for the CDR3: TGTGCCAGCAGTTTAGGCAAAGCGAACACCGGGGAGCTGTTTTTT. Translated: CASSLGKANTGELFF.

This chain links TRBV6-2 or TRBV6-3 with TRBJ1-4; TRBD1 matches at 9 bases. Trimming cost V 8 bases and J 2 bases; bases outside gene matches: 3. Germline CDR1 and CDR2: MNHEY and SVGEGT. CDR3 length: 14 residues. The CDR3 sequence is CASETGGTNEKLFF. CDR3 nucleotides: TGTGCCAGCGAGACAGGGGGTACTAATGAAAAACTGTTTTTT.

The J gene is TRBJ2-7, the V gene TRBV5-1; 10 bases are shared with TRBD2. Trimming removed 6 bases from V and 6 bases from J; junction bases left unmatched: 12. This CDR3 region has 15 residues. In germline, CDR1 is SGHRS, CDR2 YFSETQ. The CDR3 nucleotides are TGCGCCAGCACCCCGGGGCGGCTAGCGGGAGTCGAGCAGTACTTC. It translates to CASTPGRLAGVEQYF. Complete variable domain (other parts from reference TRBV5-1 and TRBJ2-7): KAGVTQTPRYLIKTRGQQVTLSCSPISGHRSVSWYQQTPGQGLQFLFEYFSETQRNKGNFPGRFSGRQFSNSRSEMNVSTLELGDSALYLCASTPGRLAGVEQYFGPGTRLTVT.

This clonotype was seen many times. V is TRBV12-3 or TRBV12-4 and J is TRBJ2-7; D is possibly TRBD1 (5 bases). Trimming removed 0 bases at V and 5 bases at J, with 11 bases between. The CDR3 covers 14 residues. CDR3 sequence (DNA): TGTGCCAGCAGTTTAGCGCTAACAGGTAACGAGCAGTACTTC. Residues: CASSLALTGNEQYF.

The CDR3 nucleotides read TGTGCCAGCAGTTACTCGGAGGGCGCAGATACGCAGTATTTT. It is translated as CASSYSEGADTQYF. This sequence joins TRBV6-2 or TRBV6-3 and TRBJ2-3; D is perhaps TRBD2 (6 bases). Germline V gene sequence: CDR1 MNHEY, CDR2 SVGEGT. Trimming left V 0 bases short and J 4 bases short, with 8 bases between. This CDR3 contains 14 residues.

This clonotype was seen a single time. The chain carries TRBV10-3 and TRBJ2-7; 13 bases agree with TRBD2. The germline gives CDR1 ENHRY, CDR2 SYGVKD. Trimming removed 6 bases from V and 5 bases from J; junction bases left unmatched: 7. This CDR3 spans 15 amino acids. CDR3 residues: CAIRGLAGPPHEQYF. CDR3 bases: TGTGCCATCAGGGGACTAGCGGGGCCCCCCCACGAGCAGTACTTC.

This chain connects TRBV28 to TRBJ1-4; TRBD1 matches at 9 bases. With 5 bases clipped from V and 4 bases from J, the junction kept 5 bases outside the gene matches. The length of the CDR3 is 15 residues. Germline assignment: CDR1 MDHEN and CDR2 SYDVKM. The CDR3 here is CASSRDRADNEKLFF. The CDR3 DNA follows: TGTGCCAGCAGTCGGGACAGGGCCGATAATGAAAAACTGTTTTTT.

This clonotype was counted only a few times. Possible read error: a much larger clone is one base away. The CDR3 sequence is CASSLPSLYEQYF. CDR3 DNA sequence: TGTGCCAGCAGTTTACCTAGCCTCTACGAGCAGTACTTC. The genes are TRBV12-3 or TRBV12-4 and TRBJ2-7, with D possibly being TRBD2 (5 bases). The CDR3 extends over 13 amino acids. The V end lost 2 bases, the J end lost 3 bases, and 8 bases lay between the germline ends.

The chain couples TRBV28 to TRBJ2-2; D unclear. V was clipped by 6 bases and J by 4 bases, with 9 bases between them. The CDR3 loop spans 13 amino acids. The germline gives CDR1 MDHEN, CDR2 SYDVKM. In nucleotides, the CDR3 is TGTGCCAGCAGCCAACAACCCACCGGGGAGCTGTTTTTT. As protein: CASSQQPTGELFF.

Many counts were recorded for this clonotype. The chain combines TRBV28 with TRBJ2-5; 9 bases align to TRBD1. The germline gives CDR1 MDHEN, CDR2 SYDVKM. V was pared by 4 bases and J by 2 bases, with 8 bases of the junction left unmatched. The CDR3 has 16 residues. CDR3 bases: TGTGCCAGCAGTTCACAGGGGGCGGGGAGTCAAGAGACCCAGTACTTC. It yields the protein CASSSQGAGSQETQYF. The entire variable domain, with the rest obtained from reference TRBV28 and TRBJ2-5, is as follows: DVKVTQSSRYLVKRTGEKVFLECVQDMDHENMFWYRQDPGLGLRLIYFSYDVKMKEKGDIPEGYSVSREKKERFSLILESASTNQTSMYLCASSSQGAGSQETQYFGPGTRLLVL.

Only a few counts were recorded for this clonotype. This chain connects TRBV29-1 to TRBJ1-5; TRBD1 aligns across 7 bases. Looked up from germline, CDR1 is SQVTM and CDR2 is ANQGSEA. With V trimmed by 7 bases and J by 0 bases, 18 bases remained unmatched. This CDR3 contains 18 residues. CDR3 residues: CSASQGVTGSNSNQPQHF. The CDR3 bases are TGCAGCGCCTCCCAGGGGGTGACAGGGAGTAATAGCAATCAGCCCCAGCATTTT.

CDR3 region: CSARDFADYEQYF. In DNA form, the CDR3 reads TGCAGTGCTAGAGATTTTGCGGACTACGAGCAGTACTTC. This chain connects TRBV20-1 to TRBJ2-7; D uncertain. This CDR3 has 13 amino acids. V was trimmed by 0 bases and J by 3 bases, leaving 9 bases between them. Per the germline V gene, CDR1 is DFQATT and CDR2 is SNEGSKA (reference sequence).

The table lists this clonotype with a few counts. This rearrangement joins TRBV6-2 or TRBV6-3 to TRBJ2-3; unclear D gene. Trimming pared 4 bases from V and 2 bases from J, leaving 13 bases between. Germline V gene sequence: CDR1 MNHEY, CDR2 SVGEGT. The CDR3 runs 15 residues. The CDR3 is CASSSPPHNTDTQYF. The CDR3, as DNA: TGTGCCAGCAGTTCTCCCCCTCATAACACAGATACGCAGTATTTT.